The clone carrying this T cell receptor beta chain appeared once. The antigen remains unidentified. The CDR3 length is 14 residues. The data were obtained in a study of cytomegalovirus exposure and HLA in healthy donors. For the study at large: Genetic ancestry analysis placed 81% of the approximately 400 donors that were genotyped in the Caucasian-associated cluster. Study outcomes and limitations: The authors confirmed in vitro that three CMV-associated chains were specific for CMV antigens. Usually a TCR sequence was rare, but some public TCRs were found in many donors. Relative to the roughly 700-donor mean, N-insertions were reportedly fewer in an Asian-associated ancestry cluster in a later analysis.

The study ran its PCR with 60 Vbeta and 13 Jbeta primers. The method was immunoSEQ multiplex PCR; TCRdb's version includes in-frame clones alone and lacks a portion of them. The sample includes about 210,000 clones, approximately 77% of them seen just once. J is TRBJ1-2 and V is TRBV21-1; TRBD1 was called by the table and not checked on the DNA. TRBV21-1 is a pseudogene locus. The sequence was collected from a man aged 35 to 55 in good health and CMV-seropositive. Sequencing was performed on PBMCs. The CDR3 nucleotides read TGTGCCAGCAGCACCGCGACAGCAAACTATGGCTACACCTTC. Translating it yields CASSTATANYGYTF.